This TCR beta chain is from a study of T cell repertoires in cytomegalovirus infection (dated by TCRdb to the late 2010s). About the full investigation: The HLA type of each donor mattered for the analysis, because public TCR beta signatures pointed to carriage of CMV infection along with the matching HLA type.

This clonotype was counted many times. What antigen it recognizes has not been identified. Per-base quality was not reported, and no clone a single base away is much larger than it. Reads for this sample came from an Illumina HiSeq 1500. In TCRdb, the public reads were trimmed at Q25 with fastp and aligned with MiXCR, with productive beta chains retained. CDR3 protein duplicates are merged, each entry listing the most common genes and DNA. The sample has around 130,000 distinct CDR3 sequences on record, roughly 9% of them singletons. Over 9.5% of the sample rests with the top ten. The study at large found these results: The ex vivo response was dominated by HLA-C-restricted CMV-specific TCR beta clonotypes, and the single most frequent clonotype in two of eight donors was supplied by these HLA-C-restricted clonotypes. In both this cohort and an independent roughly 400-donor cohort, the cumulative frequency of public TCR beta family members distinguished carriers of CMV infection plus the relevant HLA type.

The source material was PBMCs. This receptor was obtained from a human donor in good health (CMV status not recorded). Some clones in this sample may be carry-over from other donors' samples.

The encoded CDR3 is CASSLTQGTLISGNTIYF. The base sequence is TGTGCCAGCAGCTTAACGCAGGGAACCCTTATCTCTGGAAACACCATATATTTT. The chain links TRBV7-8 with TRBJ1-3; possibly the D gene is TRBD1, per 5 matching bases. Trimming at the junction amounts to 2 bases on V and 0 bases on J, and the germline ends lie 17 bases apart. From a lookup of the germline V gene, CDR1 and CDR2 are SGHVS and FQNEAQ. The CDR3 goes from the cysteine to the phenylalanine over 18 residues. Here the CDR3 DNA is all that survives: 54 bases in frame from base 1.